The 31 T cell receptor beta chains presented below share a single source sample, sequenced in a study of radiation and T cells in renal cell carcinoma. Time point: baseline pretreatment blood. Treatment specified: 15 Gy SBRT to primary tumor, nephrectomy 4 weeks later. Using immunoSEQ multiplex PCR, the repertoire was profiled, and TCRdb retains in-frame clones only, with some absent. In the table there are 100,000 to 150,000 clones, about four fifths of which are singletons. Sample: blood, taken from a patient whose treatment included radiotherapy and nephrectomy. The receptors here all came from a woman aged 60-75 years with renal cell carcinoma.

V gene TRBV9 combines with J gene TRBJ2-1; perhaps TRBD2 as D (6 bases). The V gene lost 3 bases and the J gene lost 5 bases, with 15 bases spanning the gap. CDR1 is SGDLS and CDR2 is YYNGEE in the germline V gene. The CDR3 runs to 15 residues. CDR3 loop: CASSATRALHNEQFF. The CDR3 DNA follows: TGTGCCAGCAGCGCGACTAGGGCTCTACACAATGAGCAGTTCTTC.

The rearrangement joins TRBV19 to TRBJ2-2, with D maybe TRBD1 (6 bases). This CDR3 is 14 amino acids long. Germline assignment: CDR1 LNHDA and CDR2 SQIVND (reference sequence). Trimming stripped 3 bases from V and 3 bases from J, with 8 bases between. CDR3 sequence: CASSIYRDTGELFF. The CDR3 bases are TGTGCCAGTAGTATTTACAGGGACACCGGGGAGCTGTTTTTT. Supplemented by reference TRBV19 and TRBJ2-2, the full variable domain reads DGGITQSPKYLFRKEGQNVTLSCEQNLNHDAMYWYRQDPGQGLRLIYYSQIVNDFQKGDIAEGYSVSREKKESFPLTVTSAQKNPTAFYLCASSIYRDTGELFFGEGSRLTVL.

This clone has just one count. The rearrangement links TRBV5-1 to TRBJ1-1; maybe TRBD1 (5 bases). The CDR3 length is 14 residues. V lost 4 bases to trimming and J lost 3 bases, with 13 bases between them. From germline, CDR1 is SGHRS and CDR2 YFSETQ. The CDR3 region has the DNA TGCGCCAGCAGCCCGGAAGGGGCATACACTGAAGCTTTCTTT. Translating it yields CASSPEGAYTEAFF.

This clone was detected once. J is TRBJ1-2 and V is TRBV27; TRBD1 aligns across 10 bases. V lost 1 base and J lost 0; bases outside the gene matches: 8. The length of the CDR3 is 18 residues. CDR1 and CDR2 from the germline V gene are MNHEY and SMNVEV (reference sequence). The CDR3 reads CASSLLGTGATPNYGYTF. The CDR3 DNA reads TGTGCCAGCAGTTTATTGGGGACAGGGGCCACCCCTAACTATGGCTACACCTTC.

The rearrangement joins TRBV4-2 to TRBJ1-6; D unclear. CDR3 length equals 13 residues. V dropped 2 bases and J dropped 10 bases, with 9 bases sitting between them. Germline V gene sequence: CDR1 LGHNA, CDR2 YNFKEQ. The DNA for the CDR3 is TGTGCCAGCAGCCAAACAGAAGGCTCACCCCTCCACTTT. This codes for CASSQTEGSPLHF.

This rearrangement joins TRBV4-1 to TRBJ1-3, with unresolved D. Trimming left V 3 bases short and J 2 bases short, with 11 bases between. Germline CDR1 reads MGHRA; CDR2 reads YSYEKL. The CDR3 is made up of 15 amino acids. The CDR3 region is CASSQSTEAGNTIYF. CDR3 bases: TGCGCCAGCAGCCAGAGCACAGAGGCTGGAAACACCATATATTTT.

This clone was found once. The rearrangement joins TRBV12-2 to TRBJ2-3; the D call TRBD2 from the table was never checked on the DNA. TRBV12-2 is labeled a pseudogene. The CDR3 has 17 amino acids. The CDR3 spells CASRPGGTSGSTDTQYF. CDR3 nucleotide sequence: TGTGCAAGTCGCCCAGGAGGCACCTCGGGAAGCACAGATACGCAGTATTTT.

The chain recombines TRBV7-2 with TRBJ2-7; perhaps TRBD1 as D (5 bases). The CDR3 runs to 12 residues. Trimming cost V 5 bases and J 4 bases, with 9 bases left between them. Germline-derived CDR1 and CDR2 are SGHTA and FQGNSA. The CDR3 is CASSVDSYEQYF. The CDR3 DNA sequence: TGTGCCAGCAGCGTAGACAGTTACGAGCAGTACTTC.

The chain carries TRBV7-2 and TRBJ1-5; perhaps TRBD1 as D (6 bases). This CDR3 comprises 18 residues. Germline V lookup: CDR1 SGHTA, CDR2 FQGNSA. V gave up 1 base and J gave up 1 base, with 17 bases separating them. The CDR3 DNA reads as TGTGCCAGCAGCTTAGTCTCCGGGGGCTTTACCAGCAATCAGCCCCAGCATTTT. This encodes CASSLVSGGFTSNQPQHF.

This clone has only a few counts. The J gene is TRBJ2-7, the V gene TRBV21-1; the D segment call TRBD1 is taken from the table without a DNA check. TRBV21-1 is a listed pseudogene. This CDR3 is built from 14 residues. CDR3 DNA: TGTGCCAGCAGCAAAGAGGGGTTTGAAGCCGAGCAGTACTTC. This sequence encodes CASSKEGFEAEQYF.

This clone appeared a few times. J is TRBJ2-7 and V is TRBV5-6; D could derive from TRBD1 or TRBD2 (6 bases each). V was shortened by 4 bases and J by 2 bases, with 16 bases between the two germline ends. Germline-derived CDR1 and CDR2 are SGHDT and YYEEEE. This CDR3 is 15 amino acids long. The CDR3 is CASSPLEGGPYEQYF. For the CDR3, the DNA is TGTGCCAGCAGCCCTTTGGAAGGGGGGCCCTACGAGCAGTACTTC.

The chain joins TRBV19 to TRBJ1-2; D not resolved. Looked up from germline, CDR1 is LNHDA and CDR2 is SQIVND (reference sequence). The CDR3 spans 13 residues. The V end was cut by 3 bases, the J end by 5 bases, with 10 bases between. The CDR3: CASSMRISYGYTF. In DNA, the CDR3 is TGTGCCAGTAGTATGAGAATCTCTTATGGCTACACCTTC.

The genes are TRBV6-5 and TRBJ2-3, with D possibly being TRBD2 (6 bases). From germline, CDR1 is MNHEY and CDR2 SVGAGI. The CDR3 contains 13 residues. The V end was cut by 6 bases, the J end by 6 bases, with 13 bases between. The CDR3 spells CASSVREWDTQYF. The CDR3 DNA is TGTGCCAGCAGCGTACGGGAGTGGGATACGCAGTATTTT.

The J gene is TRBJ2-7, the V gene TRBV4-1; 9 bases match TRBD2. The V gene's germline CDR1 is MGHRA and CDR2 YSYEKL. The CDR3 has 15 residues. V shed 0 bases and J 4 bases; nucleotides not matched to a gene: 4. Written as DNA, the CDR3 is TGCGCCAGCAGCCAAGATAGCGGGGGCCTATACGAGCAGTACTTC. Amino acids: CASSQDSGGLYEQYF.

The chain carries TRBV30 and TRBJ2-1; no firm D call. CDR1 GTSNPN and CDR2 SVGIG come from the germline V gene (reference sequence). The CDR3 runs 12 residues. V lost 1 base to trimming and J lost 6 bases, with 7 bases between them. CDR3 residues: CAWSGGANEQFF. CDR3 bases: TGTGCCTGGAGTGGGGGTGCCAATGAGCAGTTCTTC.

The chain employs TRBV28 and TRBJ1-3, with D possibly matching TRBD1 (6 bases). The CDR3 has 17 amino acids. V gave up 4 bases and J gave up 0 bases, with 16 bases separating them. Germline loops: CDR1 MDHEN, CDR2 SYDVKM. In nucleotides, the CDR3 is TGTGCCAGCAGTTCTATTAGGTCAGGGGTCTCTGGAAACACCATATATTTT. It encodes CASSSIRSGVSGNTIYF.

The chain has TRBV10-3 and TRBJ1-3; the D is unclear. CDR1 is ENHRY and CDR2 is SYGVKD in the germline V gene. There are 14 residues in the CDR3. V lost 3 bases and J lost 4, with 10 bases in between. The CDR3 here is CAISDTRLGNTIYF. The CDR3 DNA is TGTGCCATCAGTGACACCAGACTGGGAAACACCATATATTTT.

The rearrangement joins TRBV5-6 to TRBJ2-5, with 8 bases that match TRBD1. The CDR3 covers 18 residues. Trimming at V came to 1 base and at J to 0 bases, leaving 11 bases not matched to a gene. Germline V CDR1 and CDR2: SGHDT, YYEEEE. CDR3 in amino acids: CASSLNRGKVWYQETQYF. In nucleotides, the CDR3 is TGTGCCAGCAGCTTGAACAGGGGGAAGGTTTGGTACCAAGAGACCCAGTACTTC.

The chain has TRBV14 and TRBJ1-2, with D perhaps TRBD1 (5 bases). CDR1 is SGHDN, CDR2 FVKESK, per germline. The V end was cut by 3 bases, the J end by 2 bases, with 16 bases between. This CDR3 is 16 amino acids long. CDR3 bases: TGTGCCAGCAGCCACCTGGACGGTTGGACAAACTATGGCTACACCTTC. Translation gives CASSHLDGWTNYGYTF.

The rearrangement joins TRBV7-9 to TRBJ1-2; TRBD1 might be the D (5 bases). Trimming stripped 5 bases from V and 8 bases from J, with 21 bases between. The CDR3 totals 15 residues. CDR1 is SEHNR and CDR2 is FQNEAQ in the germline V gene (reference sequence). This CDR3 is CASSPRGQGIVGYTF. The DNA for the CDR3 is TGTGCCAGCAGCCCGAGAGGGCAGGGAATAGTAGGCTACACCTTC.

The chain carries TRBV28 and TRBJ2-1, with 8 bases aligning to TRBD1. The CDR3 is made up of 16 amino acids. Germline CDR1 reads MDHEN; CDR2 reads SYDVKM. With V trimmed by 7 bases and J by 0 bases, 8 bases remained unmatched. The CDR3 protein is CASTSHQGASYNEQFF. As DNA, the CDR3 is TGTGCCAGCACCTCTCACCAGGGGGCCTCCTACAATGAGCAGTTCTTC.

The chain has TRBV14 and TRBJ2-5; D uncertain. Trimming took 4 bases from V and 2 from J, leaving 8 bases between them. The germline gives CDR1 SGHDN, CDR2 FVKESK. There are 13 residues in the CDR3. The CDR3 protein is CASSRPFQETQYF. CDR3 coding DNA: TGTGCCAGCAGCCGACCGTTTCAAGAGACCCAGTACTTC.

This chain uses TRBV19 with TRBJ2-4, with TRBD1 matching 9 bases. Germline V lookup: CDR1 LNHDA, CDR2 SQIVND (reference sequence). The V gene end was trimmed by 4 bases and the J gene end by 1 base; junction bases not matched to a gene: 5. This CDR3 has 16 residues. The CDR3 DNA reads as TGTGCCAGTAGTAATCCACAGGGGGCGGCCAAAAACATTCAGTACTTC. Its translation: CASSNPQGAAKNIQYF. The whole variable domain, remainder taken from reference TRBV19 and TRBJ2-4, is DGGITQSPKYLFRKEGQNVTLSCEQNLNHDAMYWYRQDPGQGLRLIYYSQIVNDFQKGDIAEGYSVSREKKESFPLTVTSAQKNPTAFYLCASSNPQGAAKNIQYFGAGTRLSVL.

The rearrangement uses TRBV29-1 and TRBJ2-2; possibly TRBD1 or TRBD2 for D (6 bases each). The germline CDR1 and CDR2 sequences are SQVTM and ANQGSEA. With 3 bases removed from V and 8 bases from J, the gap between germline ends came to 10 bases. The CDR3 covers 12 residues. The CDR3 sequence is CSVDTGRGELFF. CDR3 coding DNA: TGCAGCGTTGACACAGGGAGGGGGGAGCTGTTTTTT.

This clone was seen a few times. The genes are TRBV5-1 and TRBJ1-6, with D unresolved. V lost 0 bases and J 9 bases, leaving 16 bases between the germline ends. CDR3 length equals 16 residues. Germline CDR1 is SGHRS and CDR2 is YFSETQ. The CDR3 coding sequence is TGCGCCAGCAGCTTGGTCCCCGGGGTCGCAGCTTCACCCCTCCACTTT. It specifies CASSLVPGVAASPLHF.

V and J are TRBV18 and TRBJ2-5; 7 bases agree with TRBD2. J gave up 5 bases and V 3 bases, and 9 bases lay outside the gene matches. The CDR3 has 15 residues. Looked up from germline, CDR1 is KGHSH and CDR2 is LQKENI. Written as DNA, the CDR3 is TGTGCCAGCTCACCCAAAGCGGGGTCTATGGAGACCCAGTACTTC. This gives the protein CASSPKAGSMETQYF.

The chain uses TRBV18 and TRBJ1-3; D is unclear. The germline gives CDR1 KGHSH, CDR2 LQKENI. Trimming removed 3 bases at V and 2 bases at J, with 17 bases between. This CDR3 is built from 17 residues. The CDR3 sequence: CASSPSALRVAGNTIYF. The CDR3 region has the DNA TGTGCCAGCTCACCCTCAGCCTTAAGGGTAGCTGGAAACACCATATATTTT. Looking up the rest from reference TRBV18 and TRBJ1-3 gives the full variable domain: NAGVMQNPRHLVRRRGQEARLRCSPMKGHSHVYWYRQLPEEGLKFMVYLQKENIIDESGMPKERFSAEFPKEGPSILRIQQVVRGDSAAYFCASSPSALRVAGNTIYFGEGSWLTVV.

V and J are TRBV4-2 and TRBJ1-5; D ambiguous. V dropped 4 bases and J dropped 0 bases, with 16 bases sitting between them. There are 17 residues in the CDR3. Germline CDR1 reads LGHNA; CDR2 reads YNFKEQ. The CDR3 DNA follows: TGTGCCAGCAGCCTTCACGCCCGCAGTGATAGCAATCAGCCCCAGCATTTT. Translated, it gives CASSLHARSDSNQPQHF.

On this clone: The junction shows a germline mismatch at one end, possibly a read error. Other nucleotide sequences in the sample specify the same CDR3. The chain links TRBV6-1 to TRBJ1-2; 7 nucleotides line up with TRBD1. This CDR3 contains 13 residues. The germline V gene encodes CDR1 MNHNS and CDR2 SASEGT. The CDR3 bases are TGTGCCAGCAGACGAACAGGGGACTACGGCTACACCTTC. This codes for CASRRTGDYGYTF.

V usage is TRBV4-1 and J usage is TRBJ2-1; 7 bases match TRBD2. The CDR3 has 15 residues. J lost 9 bases, V lost 0 bases, and 8 bases had no gene match. From germline, CDR1 is MGHRA and CDR2 YSYEKL. CDR3: CASSQEAHGGGEQFF. The CDR3 DNA follows: TGCGCCAGCAGCCAAGAGGCTCATGGGGGGGGTGAGCAGTTCTTC.

V usage is TRBV14 and J usage is TRBJ2-1; 11 bases are shared with TRBD2. Per the germline V gene, CDR1 is SGHDN and CDR2 is FVKESK. J lost 10 bases, V lost 1 base, and 6 bases had no gene match. This CDR3 has 15 residues. In DNA form, the CDR3 reads TGTGCCAGCAGCCAAGGGGCTAGCGGGAGGCGGGAGCAGTTCTTC. The encoded protein is CASSQGASGRREQFF.